These T cell receptor beta chains were read from a single sample in a study of CD8 T cells in ankylosing spondylitis. Each CDR3 protein gets one entry after TCRdb re-called the 5' RACE reads with MiXCR. The table includes some 800,000 distinct CDR3 sequences, 12% detected once. The specimen was blood, either unsorted or a sorted T cell fraction (not recorded which). These receptors all come from a male donor with ankylosing spondylitis. Both conserved end residues are trimmed from each CDR3.

v_gene	j_gene	CDR3aa
TRBV27	TRBJ2-3	ASSLFSLPGTSYTQY
TRBV10-3	TRBJ1-2	AISESDYGYT
TRBV29-1	TRBJ2-6	SVEDRGFPSGANVLT
TRBV5-1	TRBJ1-2	ASSQVPGQLNGYT
TRBV5-1	TRBJ2-3	ASSLRLAETDTQY
TRBV20-1	TRBJ1-1	SVAGQRRTEAF
TRBV29-1	TRBJ1-1	SVSFTDSEAF
TRBV29-1	TRBJ2-7	SVVSHGAHEQY
TRBV18	TRBJ2-7	ASSPRSDEQY
TRBV5-1	TRBJ2-5	ASSLGLALEWVETQY
TRBV20-1	TRBJ2-1	SAAHPTVDNEQF
TRBV4-1	TRBJ2-3	ASSQEGPADTDTQY
TRBV12-3/TRBV12-4	TRBJ2-3	ASSFRQNTDTQY
TRBV11-2	TRBJ1-6	ASSRFRAFERDRNSPLH
TRBV14	TRBJ1-1	ATTEFMNTEAF
TRBV6-6	TRBJ2-3	ASSQRTDTQY
TRBV10-3	TRBJ1-1	AISEREGNTEAF
TRBV4-1	TRBJ2-1	ASSQPKGGTGGPNEQF
TRBV6-1	TRBJ1-2	ASSPGDRVNYGYT
TRBV20-1	TRBJ2-3	SIRKAADTQY
TRBV7-9	TRBJ2-2	ASSLEGFPNTGELF
TRBV15	TRBJ1-1	ATSRVRGIGTEAF
TRBV20-1	TRBJ2-7	SAKTLEDYEQY
TRBV7-2	TRBJ1-4	ASSSLEKLF
TRBV6-6	TRBJ2-7	ASSYSVPYEQY
TRBV6-5	TRBJ2-5	ASSYRGPGETQY
TRBV7-2	TRBJ2-3	ASSLSVATDTQY
TRBV4-3	TRBJ2-2	ASSQGVGSNTGELF
TRBV20-1	TRBJ1-1	SAPKQGREAF
TRBV7-7	TRBJ2-3	ASSFSLEVDTQY
TRBV20-1	TRBJ1-1	SARDFRWATEAF
TRBV5-1	TRBJ1-1	ASSANRGRTEAF
TRBV20-1	TRBJ1-2	RLKGGGGYT
TRBV20-1	TRBJ2-4	SAREELKTFKY
TRBV4-1	TRBJ2-7	ASSHLGQPLAEQY
TRBV28	TRBJ1-1	ASSFRDRVFAF
TRBV20-1	TRBJ2-7	SASRAATYEQY
TRBV29-1	TRBJ1-1	SVDWGRDEAF
TRBV28	TRBJ2-7	ASSVSLREQY
TRBV7-2	TRBJ2-7	ASSTRGYEQY
TRBV4-3	TRBJ1-5	ASSQGYRNQPQH
TRBV12-3/TRBV12-4	TRBJ2-7	ASSFLQGASYEQY
TRBV4-3	TRBJ1-3	ASSQDTQGNTIY
TRBV20-1	TRBJ2-7	SARISAISYEQY
TRBV25-1	TRBJ2-7	ASSEFGGVTYEQY
TRBV7-9	TRBJ1-2	ASSFSGFNYGYT
TRBV29-1	TRBJ2-5	SVEGTRETQY
TRBV12-3/TRBV12-4	TRBJ2-1	ASSLYIGTQGNEQF
TRBV6-2/TRBV6-3	TRBJ1-5	ASSYRGATHQPQH